These 5 T cell receptor beta chains originate from one sample sequenced in a study of T cell responses to AZD1222 COVID-19 vaccine. This table comes from immunoSEQ multiplex PCR, and its TCRdb copy is limited to in-frame clones, with some not included. The data hold some 97,000 clones, with about 93% observed a single time. The starting material was peripheral blood, obtained on day 0 of AZD1222 vaccination. The source of these receptors is an adult in good health.

The rearrangement uses TRBV30 and TRBJ1-3; D is uncertain. The CDR3 is made up of 14 amino acids. From germline, CDR1 is GTSNPN and CDR2 SVGIG (reference sequence). Trimming cost V 2 bases and J 0 bases, with 8 bases left between them. CDR3 amino acids: CAWSMVSSGNTIYF. The CDR3 DNA is TGTGCCTGGAGTATGGTGAGCTCTGGAAACACCATATATTTT.

The V gene is TRBV28, the J gene TRBJ2-7; 8 bases are shared with TRBD2. This CDR3 is built from 15 residues. Germline trimming cut 4 bases from V and 5 bases from J; bases unmatched to any gene: 10. Germline V CDR1 and CDR2: MDHEN, SYDVKM. For the CDR3, the DNA is TGTGCCAGCAGTTCCTCGCAAGCGGGAGTCGACGAGCAGTACTTC. Translating gives CASSSSQAGVDEQYF.

The V gene is TRBV7-2, the J gene TRBJ1-3, with TRBD1 as a possible D gene (5 bases). CDR1 and CDR2 (germline): SGHTA, FQGNSA. The CDR3 loop spans 14 amino acids. Between the trimmed V and J ends, which lost 5 bases and 0 bases, there was a span of 8 bases. The CDR3 nucleotides read TGTGCCAGCAGCGACAGAAACTCTGGAAACACCATATATTTT. It codes for CASSDRNSGNTIYF. The full variable domain, in which reference TRBV7-2 and TRBJ1-3 provide the parts outside the CDR3, is GAGVSQSPSNKVTEKGKDVELRCDPISGHTALYWYRQSLGQGLEFLIYFQGNSAPDKSGLPSDRFSAERTGGSVSTLTIQRTQQEDSAVYLCASSDRNSGNTIYFGEGSWLTVV.

The chain carries TRBV4-1 and TRBJ2-2; possibly TRBD1 for D (5 bases). CDR3 length: 15 amino acids. The V gene lost 4 bases and the J gene lost 5 bases, with 14 bases spanning the gap. Per germline, CDR1 MGHRA and CDR2 YSYEKL. This CDR3 is CASSPTAGLTGELFF. In nucleotides, the CDR3 is TGCGCCAGCAGCCCTACCGCAGGGTTGACCGGGGAGCTGTTTTTT.

The chain carries TRBV2 and TRBJ2-2; TRBD2 matches 7 bases. CDR1 is SNHLY and CDR2 is FYNNEI in the germline V gene. CDR3 length: 14 amino acids. Unmatched junction bases numbered 4, after V lost 4 bases and J lost 5 bases. CDR3 region: CASSGGRGTGELFF. The DNA for the CDR3 is TGTGCCAGCAGTGGCGGGAGAGGTACCGGGGAGCTGTTTTTT. Full variable domain (rest looked up from reference TRBV2 and TRBJ2-2): EPEVTQTPSHQVTQMGQEVILRCVPISNHLYFYWYRQILGQKVEFLVSFYNNEISEKSEIFDDQFSVERPDGSNFTLKIRSTKLEDSAMYFCASSGGRGTGELFFGEGSRLTVL.